This T cell receptor (beta chain) was sequenced in a study of blood T cell repertoires in COVID-19. CDR1 is SGHNT, CDR2 YENEEA, per germline. The CDR3 totals 18 residues. The J segment lost 6 bases and the V segment lost 5 bases, leaving 15 bases of the junction unmatched. Sequencing used immunoSEQ multiplex PCR; TCRdb keeps in-frame clones, though not all of them. The profile covers some 210,000 clones, with about 87% appearing a single time and about 9.3% taken by the ten largest. The sequenced material came from PBMCs or T cells enriched from blood (not recorded which). The origin of this receptor is a young man with acute COVID-19. The V gene is TRBV11-3, the J gene TRBJ2-2, with 10 positions matching TRBD2. CDR3 amino acids: CASSHLGGLAGEPGELFF. CDR3 DNA sequence: TGTGCCAGCAGCCATTTAGGAGGGCTAGCGGGAGAACCCGGGGAGCTGTTTTTT. The whole variable domain, filled in from reference TRBV11-3 and TRBJ2-2, reads EAGVVQSPRYKIIEKKQPVAFWCNPISGHNTLYWYLQNLGQGPELLIRYENEEAVDDSQLPKDRFSAERLKGVDSTLKIQPAELGDSAVYLCASSHLGGLAGEPGELFFGEGSRLTVL.